This passage covers 29 T cell receptor beta chains from one sample sequenced in a study of blood T cells in healthy people across ages. Alongside a J-beta primer mix, a sample-barcoded 5' primer served in a second PCR lasting about 6 to 11 cycles. One entry per CDR3 protein, called by TCRdb with MiXCR from the 5' RACE reads. The sample records 1.5 million to 2 million distinct CDR3 sequences, about 49% being singletons. Specimen: blood. The receptor set was obtained from a woman between 35 and 50 years old in good health.

This clonotype was picked up many times. CDR3 sequence reads: CASSFGWMGANVLTF. The CDR3 nucleotides read TGTGCCAGCAGTTTCGGGTGGATGGGGGCCAACGTCCTGACTTTC. J is TRBJ2-6 and V is TRBV12-3 or TRBV12-4; no clear D gene. The CDR3 length is 15 residues. V was pared by 3 bases and J by 4 bases, with 10 bases between.

V is TRBV28 and J is TRBJ2-7; 8 nucleotides agree with TRBD1. Germline V lookup: CDR1 MDHEN, CDR2 SYDVKM. The CDR3 spans 13 residues. Trimming removed 7 bases from V and 4 bases from J; junction bases left unmatched: 6. The CDR3 nucleotides read TGTGCCAGCACAGGGACAGGCCTATACGAGCAGTACTTC. Protein sequence: CASTGTGLYEQYF.

This clonotype has more than one count but fewer than ten. The rearrangement links TRBV6-1 to TRBJ2-1, with D unresolved. V lost 7 bases and J 2 bases, leaving 6 bases between the germline ends. Germline CDR1 is MNHNS and CDR2 is SASEGT. This CDR3 spans 12 amino acids. The CDR3 sequence is CASNPTYNEQFF. The DNA of the CDR3 is TGTGCCAGCAACCCGACCTACAATGAGCAGTTCTTC.

This clonotype was counted between two and nine times. The rearrangement uses TRBV20-1 and TRBJ1-2; a weak D match, TRBD1 (5 bases). The V end was cut by 4 bases, the J end by 3 bases, with 12 bases between. This CDR3 spans 13 amino acids. CDR1 DFQATT and CDR2 SNEGSKA come from the germline V gene (reference sequence). CDR3 loop: CSATAGLDYGYTF. The CDR3 coding sequence is TGCAGTGCTACGGCAGGGCTTGACTATGGCTACACCTTC.

This clonotype was picked up a small number of times. The chain is built from TRBV20-1 and TRBJ1-6; a possible D gene is TRBD1 (5 bases). The CDR3 consists of 15 residues. V was clipped by 3 bases and J by 2 bases, with 11 bases between them. Germline-derived CDR1 and CDR2 are DFQATT and SNEGSKA (reference sequence). The CDR3 protein is CSARDATAYNSPLHF. DNA for the CDR3: TGCAGTGCTAGGGACGCGACAGCCTATAATTCACCCCTCCACTTT.

The genes are TRBV2 and TRBJ2-1; the D is unclear. The CDR3 runs 17 residues. The V end lost 4 bases, the J end lost 4 bases, and 20 bases lay between the germline ends. Germline CDR1 is SNHLY and CDR2 is FYNNEI. CDR3 region: CASSGGPRAVTYNEQFF. For the CDR3, the DNA is TGTGCCAGCAGTGGTGGACCCCGGGCAGTGACTTACAATGAGCAGTTCTTC. Drawing the rest from reference TRBV2 and TRBJ2-1, the complete variable domain is EPEVTQTPSHQVTQMGQEVILRCVPISNHLYFYWYRQILGQKVEFLVSFYNNEISEKSEIFDDQFSVERPDGSNFTLKIRSTKLEDSAMYFCASSGGPRAVTYNEQFFGPGTRLTVL.

This clonotype occurred a few times. The chain couples TRBV7-9 to TRBJ2-5, with 9 bases aligning to TRBD1. The CDR3 length is 12 residues. Germline-derived CDR1 and CDR2 are SEHNR and FQNEAQ (reference sequence). V shed 1 base and J 13 bases; nucleotides not matched to a gene: 4. The CDR3 coding sequence is TGTGCCAGCAGCTTAGGGACAGGGGTTTGGTACTTC. The encoded protein is CASSLGTGVWYF. Based on the CDR3 plus reference TRBV7-9 and TRBJ2-5, the full variable domain is DTGVSQNPRHKITKRGQNVTFRCDPISEHNRLYWYRQTLGQGPEFLTYFQNEAQLEKSRLLSDRFSAERPKGSFSTLEIQRTEQGDSAMYLCASSLGTGVWYFGPGTRLLVL.

V and J are TRBV6-5 and TRBJ1-6; weak D call: TRBD1 (6 bases). The CDR3 is 16 residues long. CDR1 is MNHEY, CDR2 SVGAGI, per germline. The ends were cut back, 6 bases at V and 9 bases at J, with 21 bases in the middle. DNA of the CDR3: TGTGCCAGCAGATACCGATTGGACAGTAGTAGTTCACCCCTCCACTTT. Its translation is CASRYRLDSSSSPLHF.

CDR3 in DNA: TGCGCCAGCAGCCAAATGACAGCGGATGAAAAACTGTTTTTT. Translated: CASSQMTADEKLFF. The V call is TRBV4-3, the J call TRBJ1-4; tentative D call: TRBD1 (5 bases). Germline values: CDR1 LGHNA, CDR2 YSLEER. Between the trimmed V and J ends, which lost 2 bases and 6 bases, there was a span of 10 bases. The CDR3 runs 14 residues.

The chain combines TRBV16 with TRBJ2-7; 10 bases match TRBD2. The length of the CDR3 is 15 residues. The germline CDR1 and CDR2 sequences are KGHSY and FQNENV. J lost 6 bases, V lost 0 bases, and 5 bases had no gene match. Here the CDR3 DNA reads TGTGCCAGCAGCCAATCGAGCGGGGGGGCGACCGAGCAGTACTTC. Encoded protein: CASSQSSGGATEQYF.

The gene calls are TRBV29-1 and TRBJ2-3; 10 nucleotides line up with TRBD2. J gave up 4 bases and V 8 bases, and 12 bases lay outside the gene matches. The germline V gene has CDR1 SQVTM and CDR2 ANQGSEA. The CDR3 is made up of 15 amino acids. CDR3 sequence reads: CSIRLGTSDADTQYF. For the CDR3, the DNA is TGCAGCATCCGTCTCGGGACTAGCGACGCAGATACGCAGTATTTT.

About this clonotype itself: At one of its ends the junction is not consistent with the germline gene, which may arise from a read error. This chain connects TRBV6-2 or TRBV6-3 to TRBJ2-7; D is ambiguous. This CDR3 spans 15 amino acids. Germline CDR1 is MNHEY and CDR2 is SVGEGT. CDR3 amino acids: CASSYFAILKYEQYF. DNA for the CDR3: TGTGCCAGCAGCTACTTTGCGATACTGAAGTACGAGCAGTACTTC.

The chain links TRBV27 to TRBJ2-2; D is uncertain. The germline V gene encodes CDR1 MNHEY and CDR2 SMNVEV (reference sequence). V was clipped by 5 bases and J by 5 bases, with 6 bases between them. This CDR3 is built from 12 residues. The CDR3 region is CASSPLTGELFF. CDR3 nucleotides: TGTGCCAGCAGTCCGTTGACCGGGGAGCTGTTTTTT.

This chain connects TRBV7-9 to TRBJ2-7, with 9 nucleotides matching TRBD1. V dropped 6 bases and J dropped 1; count of bases not matched to a gene: 7. This CDR3 is built from 15 residues. Germline V gives CDR1 SEHNR, CDR2 FQNEAQ (reference sequence). CDR3 in DNA: TGTGCCAGCAGTGAACTCGGACAGGGGTCCTACGAGCAGTACTTC. This sequence encodes CASSELGQGSYEQYF.

The V and J genes are TRBV27 and TRBJ2-1; 8 bases are shared with TRBD2. The CDR3 is 12 amino acids. Losses at the gene ends were 5 bases for V and 12 bases for J; bases not matched to a gene: 6. Germline V lookup: CDR1 MNHEY, CDR2 SMNVEV (reference sequence). The CDR3 DNA sequence: TGTGCCAGCAGTCCCTTAGCGGGGCCGCAGTTCTTC. Translation: CASSPLAGPQFF.

The chain joins TRBV6-6 to TRBJ1-2; 12 bases are a match to TRBD1. J lost 8 bases, V lost 6 bases, and 10 bases had no gene match. The germline CDR1 and CDR2 sequences are MNHNY and SVGAGI (reference sequence). CDR3 length equals 15 residues. CDR3 region: CASSSGTGGAGGYTF. CDR3 sequence (DNA): TGTGCCAGCAGCTCCGGGACAGGGGGCGCCGGCGGCTACACCTTC.

This clonotype was seen more than once but under ten times. This chain joins TRBV20-1 and TRBJ2-1; D gene uncertain. V lost 7 bases, J lost 0 bases, and 4 bases lay in between. Germline V CDR1 and CDR2: DFQATT, SNEGSKA (reference sequence). There are 11 residues in the CDR3. CDR3 nucleotide sequence: TGCAGTGAGAGCTCCTACAATGAGCAGTTCTTC. Translating gives CSESSYNEQFF.

The chain combines TRBV29-1 with TRBJ2-1; 8 bases line up with TRBD1. Germline CDR1 and CDR2: SQVTM and ANQGSEA. V gave up 7 bases and J gave up 7 bases; unmatched junction bases: 6. The CDR3 length is 12 residues. CDR3 sequence (DNA): TGCAGCGCTGAGACAGGGGAGAATGAGCAGTTCTTC. Translation gives CSAETGENEQFF.

This clonotype was detected only a few times. The DNA for the CDR3 is TGTGCCAGCAGCCACGGGGGGCGCACAGATACGCAGTATTTT. It translates to CASSHGGRTDTQYF. V gene TRBV4-2 combines with J gene TRBJ2-3; tentative D call: TRBD2 (7 bases). This CDR3 contains 14 residues. Trimming removed 3 bases from V and 1 base from J, with 8 bases in between. CDR1 is LGHNA, CDR2 YNFKEQ, per germline.

This clonotype was observed a handful of times. This rearrangement joins TRBV20-1 to TRBJ2-3, with 11 bases matching TRBD2. The CDR3 is 18 residues long. The trim removed 1 base at V and 0 bases at J, leaving 9 bases unmatched. Germline V lookup: CDR1 DFQATT, CDR2 SNEGSKA (reference sequence). This CDR3 is CSARGGLAGGLSTDTQYF. Written as DNA, the CDR3 is TGCAGTGCTAGAGGAGGGCTAGCGGGGGGCCTTAGCACAGATACGCAGTATTTT.

This clonotype turned up a few times. V gene TRBV10-3 combines with J gene TRBJ1-5, with unresolved D. Germline V gene lookup returns CDR1 ENHRY and CDR2 SYGVKD. V lost 0 bases, J lost 0 bases, and 9 bases lay in between. The CDR3 runs 16 residues. The CDR3 protein is CAISESLGASNQPQHF. As DNA, the CDR3 is TGTGCCATCAGTGAGTCGTTAGGAGCTAGCAATCAGCCCCAGCATTTT.

V gene TRBV7-9 combines with J gene TRBJ2-1; 9 bases align to TRBD2. From germline, CDR1 is SEHNR and CDR2 FQNEAQ (reference sequence). The CDR3 runs 16 residues. Germline trimming cut 3 bases from V and 3 bases from J; bases unmatched to any gene: 6. Here the CDR3 reads CASSFTTSGVYNEQFF. Written as DNA, the CDR3 is TGTGCCAGCAGCTTTACGACTAGCGGAGTCTACAATGAGCAGTTCTTC.

The rearrangement uses TRBV20-1 and TRBJ1-5; unclear D gene. Germline V gene lookup returns CDR1 DFQATT and CDR2 SNEGSKA (reference sequence). Trimming stripped 4 bases from V and 0 bases from J, with 7 bases between. This CDR3 region has 13 residues. The CDR3 DNA is TGCAGTGCTACCACAGTTAGCAATCAGCCCCAGCATTTT. Amino acids: CSATTVSNQPQHF.

The chain recombines TRBV24-1 with TRBJ2-4, with D possibly TRBD2 on 7 matching bases. The end of the DNA aligns better with TRBJ2-5, so the J call may be wrong. The germline CDR1 and CDR2 sequences are KGHDR and SFDVKD. There are 14 residues in the CDR3. CDR3 in DNA: TGTGCCACCAGCCCCGGGGGGCCCCAAGAGACCCAGTACTTC. Encoded protein: CATSPGGPQETQYF.

This clonotype was detected a few times. The chain recombines TRBV4-1 with TRBJ2-1, with TRBD1 matching over 8 bases. Germline V CDR1 and CDR2: MGHRA, YSYEKL. V was pared by 1 base and J by 12 bases, with 2 bases of the junction left unmatched. This CDR3 is 12 amino acids long. The CDR3: CASSQGDRGQFF. The CDR3 coding sequence is TGCGCCAGCAGCCAAGGCGACAGGGGGCAGTTCTTC.

The chain employs TRBV6-2 or TRBV6-3 and TRBJ1-1; D is unclear. CDR1 is MNHEY and CDR2 is SVGEGT in the germline V gene. This CDR3 contains 18 residues. Trimming took off 5 bases at V and 1 base at J, with 23 bases between the two ends. Here the CDR3 DNA reads TGTGCCAGCAGTAGACTTCGGGCCGCAAGAGCCACGAACACTGAAGCTTTCTTT. It codes for CASSRLRAARATNTEAFF.

The chain couples TRBV7-2 to TRBJ2-3; 9 positions match TRBD1. V gave up 3 bases and J gave up 0 bases; unmatched junction bases: 10. Per the germline V gene, CDR1 is SGHTA and CDR2 is FQGNSA. This CDR3 has 18 amino acids. The CDR3 DNA follows: TGTGCCAGCAGCTTTCAACCGCGGGACAGGGTTAGCACAGATACGCAGTATTTT. As protein: CASSFQPRDRVSTDTQYF.

The chain uses TRBV29-1 and TRBJ2-1, with D possibly being TRBD2 (6 bases). Germline V gene data show CDR1 as SQVTM and CDR2 as ANQGSEA. CDR3 length: 16 residues. Trimming stripped 0 bases from V and 0 bases from J, with 12 bases between. This CDR3 reads CSVEDLVGGSYNEQFF. CDR3 in DNA: TGCAGCGTTGAAGATCTTGTGGGGGGCTCCTACAATGAGCAGTTCTTC.

The table lists this clonotype with many counts. This chain links TRBV6-5 with TRBJ2-5; possibly TRBD1 or TRBD2 for D (5 bases each). Trimming pared 6 bases from V and 5 bases from J, leaving 19 bases between. The V gene's germline CDR1 is MNHEY and CDR2 SVGAGI. This CDR3 spans 15 amino acids. CDR3 in amino acids: CASRRDGPVGETQYF. CDR3 DNA sequence: TGTGCCAGCAGACGGGACGGACCGGTCGGGGAGACCCAGTACTTC.